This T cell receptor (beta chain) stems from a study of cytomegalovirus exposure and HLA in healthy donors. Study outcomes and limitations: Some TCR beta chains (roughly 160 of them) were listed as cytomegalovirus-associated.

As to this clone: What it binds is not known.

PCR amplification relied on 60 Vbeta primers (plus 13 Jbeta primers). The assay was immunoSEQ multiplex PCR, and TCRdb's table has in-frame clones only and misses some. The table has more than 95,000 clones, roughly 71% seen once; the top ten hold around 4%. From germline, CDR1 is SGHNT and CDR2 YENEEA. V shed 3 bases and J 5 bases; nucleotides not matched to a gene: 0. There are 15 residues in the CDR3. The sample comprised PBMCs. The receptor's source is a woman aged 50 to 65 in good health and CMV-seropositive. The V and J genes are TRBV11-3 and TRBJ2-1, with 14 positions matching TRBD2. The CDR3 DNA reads TGTGCCAGCAGCTTGGGACTAGCGGGGGACAATGAGCAGTTCTTC. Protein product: CASSLGLAGDNEQFF.